The clone carrying this T cell receptor (beta chain) was detected only a few times. The entry originates in a study of blood T cells in healthy people across ages. A sample-barcoded 5' primer and a J-beta primer mix were used in a second PCR of roughly 6 to 11 cycles. Using its own MiXCR run on the 5' RACE reads, TCRdb lists one record per CDR3 protein. The sample carries fewer than 700,000 distinct CDR3 sequences, 35% to 50% recorded once. The CDR3 is made up of 18 amino acids. J was trimmed by 2 bases and V by 3 bases; bases with no gene match: 14. Per germline, CDR1 SGHTA and CDR2 FQGNSA. This TCR derives from a man at least 80 years old in good health. The sequenced material came from blood. The chain has TRBV7-2 and TRBJ2-5, with 8 positions matching TRBD1. CDR3 sequence: CASSFESGQGRQQETQYF. CDR3 bases: TGTGCCAGCAGCTTCGAGAGTGGACAGGGTCGTCAGCAAGAGACCCAGTACTTC. The variable domain in full, completed from reference TRBV7-2 and TRBJ2-5, reads GAGVSQSPSNKVTEKGKDVELRCDPISGHTALYWYRQSLGQGLEFLIYFQGNSAPDKSGLPSDRFSAERTGGSVSTLTIQRTQQEDSAVYLCASSFESGQGRQQETQYFGPGTRLLVL.